One T cell receptor (beta chain) is described in this entry. This clonotype was detected many times. The antigen this receptor binds is unknown. No much larger clonotype is one base removed from it; base qualities were not supplied. Relative to germline, V is 2 bases shorter and J is 1 base shorter, with 6 bases between their ends. The CDR1 and CDR2 encoded by the germline V gene (reference sequence) are SEHNR and FQNEAQ. The CDR3, from cysteine to phenylalanine, totals 14 residues. Only CDR3 DNA remains: 42 bases, in frame from the first base. These data are taken from a study of blood T cells in healthy people across ages (dated by TCRdb to between 2014 and 2017). With respect to the entire study: In model experiments, roughly one uniquely barcoded TCR beta cDNA molecule per two T cells was captured by template switching. The donors were split into four age groups: young (average 16 years), middle-aged (roughly 39), aged (approximately 60) and long-lived (approximately 80). The study analyzed two additional independent replicas of 1 million unique cDNA reads from the same blood draw for two donors, one aged 18 to 29 and one aged 80 or older. The study measured age-related changes in TCR beta repertoire diversity using deep sequencing normalized with unique cDNA molecular identifiers. To avoid experimental bias, donors of different ages were spread randomly across the sequencing lanes. Study-wide findings and limitations: Estimates of total diversity based on one million sequenced T cells were considered lower bounds and underestimates. Since profiling was done on bulk unsorted PBMCs, naive and antigen-experienced compartments could not be conclusively compared. The long-lived group showed more naive CD4+ T cells, fewer expanded clones and increased TCR diversity than the aged group, suggesting age selection. Because the CMV infection status of the donors was unknown, age-related changes in expanded clonotypes may potentially have been confounded. As age increased, observed TCR beta diversity per million T cells dropped in a roughly linear way, and a significant reduction was already evident by age roughly 40. There was a strong correlation between observed TCR beta diversity and the percentage of naive T cells measured by flow cytometry.

The donors were some 36 Caucasian individuals from Russia, aged 6 to 90 years, who were systemically healthy. Each donor gave 8 to 10 milliliters of peripheral blood, collected into EDTA-treated Vacutainer tubes. Ficoll-Paque density-gradient centrifugation was used to isolate PBMCs, with at least 7 million obtained per sample. Trizol reagent was used to extract total RNA from PBMCs, with at least 6 micrograms per sample. Naive CD45RAhigh/CD27high T cell percentages were measured by flow cytometry on a PBMC aliquot from every donor. Library preparation was by 5' RACE. The reads were generated on an Illumina HiSeq 2500. The second PCR ran for roughly 7 to 12 cycles and used a J-beta primer mix along with a sample-barcoded 5' primer. A unique molecular identifier was introduced onto each TCR beta cDNA molecule by a template-switch 5' adaptor carrying 12 random nucleotides. Each sample yielded at least 2.5 million CDR3-containing paired-end reads. First-strand cDNA was synthesized from all RNA with the Mint cDNA synthesis kit, primed by a TRBC-specific oligonucleotide. Following uracil-DNA glycosylase treatment, a first 18-cycle PCR with universal primers M1SS and BC2_uni_R was performed on all cDNA. The paper's processing steps were these. For normalization, 1 million high-quality reads, each with a distinct molecular identifier, were randomly selected from each sample. Reads with shared molecular identifiers were discarded instead of being binned into consensus sequences. MiTCR, with a Q25 quality threshold and the strictest error-elimination algorithm, was used for CDR3 identification, clonotype clustering and error correction. A nonparametric unseen species model with Euler transformation was used to estimate a lower bound on total TCR beta diversity. TCRdb reran the public reads through fastp at Q25 and MiXCR, keeping productive beta chains. Duplicate CDR3 protein sequences are folded into a single record with the most common DNA and genes. The V and J calls were not made by the authors but by TCRdb's processing. For this sample there are more than 1,400,000 distinct CDR3 sequences; approximately 42% appear just once. The ten largest clones represent 7.9% of the sample.

The source of this sequence is a woman between 18 and 29 years old in good health. Sequenced sample: blood. Recombination connected TRBV7-9 to TRBJ2-1, with no reliable assignment of the D segment. In nucleotides, the sequence is TGTGCCAGCAGCTTAACCGCGTCCTACAATGAGCAGTTCTTC. It translates as CASSLTASYNEQFF.